Presented here are 2 T cell receptor beta chains from one specimen sequenced in a study of T cell responses to AZD1222 COVID-19 vaccine. Produced via immunoSEQ multiplex PCR; TCRdb's table is partial and in-frame only. Of approximately 120,000 clones listed, 80% to 90% are singletons. This specimen was peripheral blood, taken on day 0 of MenACWY control vaccination. The receptors derive from an adult in good health.

This chain joins TRBV19 and TRBJ1-1; the D is unclear. Trimming removed 3 bases from V and 3 bases from J, with 8 bases in between. Germline V gene data show CDR1 as LNHDA and CDR2 as SQIVND (reference sequence). The CDR3 is 13 amino acids. DNA of the CDR3: TGTGCCAGTAGTATCGGGAGTCACACTGAAGCTTTCTTT. Translated: CASSIGSHTEAFF.

The chain uses TRBV7-6 and TRBJ2-1, with TRBD2 identical over 11 bases. The germline V gene has CDR1 SGHVS and CDR2 FNYEAQ. The CDR3 loop spans 15 amino acids. The J segment lost 8 bases and the V segment lost 5 bases, leaving 8 bases of the junction unmatched. CDR3 nucleotide sequence: TGTGCCAGCAGCCCCAGACTAGCGGGACGGGATGAGCAGTTCTTC. Its protein is CASSPRLAGRDEQFF.